The 6 T cell receptor beta chains reported below all come from one sample, sequenced in a study of cytomegalovirus exposure and HLA in healthy donors (dated by TCRdb to 2016 to 2017). Libraries were constructed by the immunoSEQ multiplex PCR assay. The multiplex PCR relied on a mix of 60 forward primers for TCR Vbeta segments and 13 reverse primers for TCR Jbeta segments. Drawn from immuneACCESS, this table holds only the in-frame rearrangements with V and J called that TCRdb kept. Clones are partly lost; checked studies trace under half to an unresolved V gene and leave the rest unexplained. Counted in this sample were about 170,000 clones; around 80% of them appeared once. Of the sample, 0.7% to 0.85% is held by the ten largest clones. Sequenced material: PBMCs. These receptors were taken from a female donor in good health and CMV-seronegative.

This clone was seen a few times. The chain has TRBV28 and TRBJ1-5, with TRBD1 as a possible D gene (6 bases). The CDR3 has 12 amino acids. Germline CDR1 is MDHEN and CDR2 is SYDVKM. The ends were cut back, 5 bases at V and 7 bases at J, with 9 bases in the middle. The chain's CDR3 is CASSIQGQPQHF. The CDR3 nucleotides read TGTGCCAGCAGTATACAGGGCCAGCCCCAGCATTTT.

This chain uses TRBV5-4 with TRBJ1-2; D unresolved. Trimming removed 3 bases from V and 7 bases from J, with 7 bases in between. The germline V gene encodes CDR1 SGHNT and CDR2 YYREEE (reference sequence). The CDR3 runs 11 residues. The CDR3 reads CASSSSGGYTF. The CDR3 DNA is TGTGCCAGCAGCTCCAGTGGTGGCTACACCTTC.

The gene calls are TRBV7-2 and TRBJ2-3, with 14 positions matching TRBD2. Looked up from germline, CDR1 is SGHTA and CDR2 is FQGNSA. V lost 5 bases to trimming and J lost 4 bases; unmatched junction nucleotides: 14. The CDR3 runs to 19 residues. The CDR3 DNA sequence: TGTGCCAGCAGCCCGTCGACTTCCCGACTAGCGGGGGGGCCAGATACGCAGTATTTT. Its translation: CASSPSTSRLAGGPDTQYF.

The chain links TRBV19 to TRBJ2-7; 7 nucleotides match TRBD1. Losses at the gene ends were 8 bases for V and 2 bases for J; bases not matched to a gene: 12. CDR3 size: 15 residues. Germline lookup yields CDR1 LNHDA and CDR2 SQIVND (reference sequence). CDR3 amino acids: CASSAQQGRTYEQYF. CDR3 coding DNA: TGTGCCAGTTCGGCTCAACAGGGGCGAACCTACGAGCAGTACTTC. The whole variable domain, filled in from reference TRBV19 and TRBJ2-7, reads DGGITQSPKYLFRKEGQNVTLSCEQNLNHDAMYWYRQDPGQGLRLIYYSQIVNDFQKGDIAEGYSVSREKKESFPLTVTSAQKNPTAFYLCASSAQQGRTYEQYFGPGTRLTVT.

V is TRBV7-2 and J is TRBJ2-3; 7 nucleotides match TRBD2. The V segment lost 5 bases and the J segment 2 bases; nucleotides outside the gene matches: 7. CDR3 length: 15 residues. Germline V CDR1 and CDR2: SGHTA, FQGNSA. The DNA of the CDR3 is TGTGCCAGCAGCATGGGAGGGCATTACACAGATACGCAGTATTTT. Translating it yields CASSMGGHYTDTQYF.

The chain carries TRBV19 and TRBJ2-3, with D hard to call. The V end lost 2 bases, the J end lost 3 bases, and 6 bases lay between the germline ends. The CDR3 is 13 amino acids. CDR1 is LNHDA and CDR2 is SQIVND in the germline V gene (reference sequence). The CDR3 coding sequence is TGTGCCAGTAGTATAAGCTGGACAGATACGCAGTATTTT. It is translated as CASSISWTDTQYF.